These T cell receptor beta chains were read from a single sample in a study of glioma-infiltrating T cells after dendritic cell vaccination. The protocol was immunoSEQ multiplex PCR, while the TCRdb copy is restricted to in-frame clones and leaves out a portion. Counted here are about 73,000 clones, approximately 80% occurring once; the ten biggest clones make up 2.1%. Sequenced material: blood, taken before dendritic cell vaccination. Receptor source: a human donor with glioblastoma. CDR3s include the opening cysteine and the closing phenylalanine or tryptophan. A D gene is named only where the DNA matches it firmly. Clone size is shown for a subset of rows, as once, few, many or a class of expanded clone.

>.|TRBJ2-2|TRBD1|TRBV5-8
TGTGCCAGCAGGACAGGGTACCAAGCGAACACCGGGGAGCTGTTTTTT
CASRTGYQANTGELFF
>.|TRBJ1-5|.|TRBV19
TGTGCCAGTAGTACTCAACACTCCGGGGATCAGCCCCAGCATTTT
CASSTQHSGDQPQHF
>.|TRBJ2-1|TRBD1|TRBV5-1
TGCGCCAGCAGCTTACCGGGACAGGTCTACAATGAGCAGTTCTTC
CASSLPGQVYNEQFF
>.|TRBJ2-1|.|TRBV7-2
TGTGCCAGCACCCAGACAGGCCTCTCCTACAATGAGCAGTTCTTC
CASTQTGLSYNEQFF
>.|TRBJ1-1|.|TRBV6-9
TGTGCCAGCAGTTATAGCGGCTTCCCCGATGCTGAAGCTTTCTTT
CASSYSGFPDAEAFF
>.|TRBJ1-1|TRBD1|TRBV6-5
TGTGCCAGCAGTTACTACCCGGACAGGGTGGGCACTGAAGCTTTCTTT
CASSYYPDRVGTEAFF
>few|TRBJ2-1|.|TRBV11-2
TGTGCCAGCAGCTCCCAGGGGTGGAATGAGCAGTTCTTC
CASSSQGWNEQFF
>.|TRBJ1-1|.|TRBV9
TGTGCCAGCAGCGCCCCGACAGTCACCTTAGGGAACACTGAAGCTTTCTTT
CASSAPTVTLGNTEAFF
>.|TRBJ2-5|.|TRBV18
TGTGCCAGCTCACGGAACCAGGCAGGGGAGGGAGAGACCCAGTACTTC
CASSRNQAGEGETQYF
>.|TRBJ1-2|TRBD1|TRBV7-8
TGTGCCAGCAGCTCCGAAACGCCTCGGGACAGGGGGCCAGGGGGCTATGGCTACACCTTC
CASSSETPRDRGPGGYGYTF
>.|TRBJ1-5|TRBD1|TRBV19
TGTGCCAGTACCTCGGGACAGGGGAGCAATCAGCCCCAGCATTTT
CASTSGQGSNQPQHF
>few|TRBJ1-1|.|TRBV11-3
TGTGCCAGCAGTACAGGTGACAGTAGGAGTGAAGCTTTCTTT
CASSTGDSRSEAFF
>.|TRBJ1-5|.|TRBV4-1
TGCGCCAGCAGCCAAGAGCTACAGCGGGATCAGCCCCAGCATTTT
CASSQELQRDQPQHF
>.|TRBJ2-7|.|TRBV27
TGTGCCAGCAGTTCCCTAGGACAGAACCACTACGAGCAGTACTTC
CASSSLGQNHYEQYF